These T cell receptor beta chains were read from a single sample in a study of regulatory T cells in long-lasting Graves disease. Each CDR3 protein is one row after TCRdb ran MiXCR on the multiplex PCR reads. Of over 450,000 distinct CDR3 sequences listed, 12% are singletons. Separately, the same data were catalogued under a study of T cells in Graves' hyperthyroidism and ophthalmopathy.

This specimen consisted of peripheral blood mononuclear cells (PBMCs), obtained at new diagnosis, from a patient treated with antithyroid drugs. All receptors derive from a woman aged 30 to 39 with Graves disease. The CDR3 runs from the conserved cysteine through the conserved F or W. A D gene is named only where the DNA matches it firmly. Size values are once, few and many counts, or a class for expanded clones, and some rows have none.

D	V	length	J	size	CDR3	DNA
TRBD1	TRBV24-1	15	TRBJ2-3	-	CATATGGVATDTQYF	TGTGCCACGGCAACAGGGGGCGTTGCGACAGATACGCAGTATTTT
TRBD1	TRBV15	13	TRBJ1-2	few	CATASDRGLGYTF	TGTGCCACCGCGTCGGACAGGGGGCTTGGCTACACCTTC
-	TRBV27	14	TRBJ2-2	many	CASSFGGNTGELFF	TGTGCCAGCAGTTTTGGCGGGAACACCGGGGAGCTGTTTTTT
-	TRBV7-9	13	TRBJ1-1	few	CASSRDGGTEAFF	TGTGCCAGCAGCCGGGACGGAGGTACTGAAGCTTTCTTT
TRBD1	TRBV10-3	17	TRBJ1-2	many	CAISELGQRQGNYGYTF	TGTGCCATCAGTGAGTTGGGTCAAAGACAGGGAAACTATGGCTACACCTTC
-	TRBV20-1	14	TRBJ1-5	many	CSASRSGSNQPQHF	TGCAGTGCTTCTCGTTCGGGCAGCAATCAGCCCCAGCATTTT
TRBD1	TRBV7-2	17	TRBJ2-3	-	CASSLGNRGLSTDTQYF	TGTGCCAGCAGCTTAGGCAACAGGGGGCTGAGCACAGATACGCAGTATTTT
TRBD1	TRBV6-2/TRBV6-3	12	TRBJ1-1	few	CASSGDRGDAFF	TGTGCCAGCAGTGGGGACAGGGGGGACGCTTTCTTT
-	TRBV6-1	14	TRBJ2-7	many	CASTPARGHREQYF	TGTGCCAGCACCCCAGCAAGGGGACACCGCGAGCAGTACTTC
-	TRBV6-1	15	TRBJ1-5	few	CASSPGVGSNQPQHF	TGTGCCAGCAGTCCAGGGGTCGGGAGCAATCAGCCCCAGCATTTT
-	TRBV6-2/TRBV6-3	14	TRBJ1-1	-	CASSTFLGNTEAFF	TGTGCCAGCAGCACCTTCCTAGGGAACACTGAAGCTTTCTTT
TRBD2	TRBV9	16	TRBJ2-7	many	CASSPDAGGSIYEQYF	TGTGCCAGCAGCCCAGACGCAGGCGGGAGTATATACGAGCAGTACTTC
TRBD2	TRBV10-2	17	TRBJ2-4	-	CASSEMAGGGAKNIQYF	TGCGCCAGCAGTGAGATGGCGGGAGGGGGGGCCAAAAACATTCAGTACTTC
TRBD1	TRBV7-2	16	TRBJ1-6	many	CASSLSGRGGNSPLHF	TGTGCCAGCAGCTTATCGGGCAGGGGGGGAAATTCACCCCTCCACTTT
-	TRBV29-1	16	TRBJ2-7	-	CSVGLPGLLLNYEQYF	TGCAGCGTTGGGCTACCGGGACTCCTATTGAACTACGAGCAGTACTTC
-	TRBV6-1	15	TRBJ1-6	many	CASFRAGVPNSPLHF	TGTGCCAGCTTCCGGGCGGGGGTGCCGAATTCACCCCTCCACTTT
-	TRBV12-3/TRBV12-4	19	TRBJ2-1	many	CASSLRVQWPARDFNEQFF	TGTGCCAGCAGTTTGAGGGTACAGTGGCCGGCACGAGACTTTAATGAGCAGTTCTTC
TRBD2	TRBV2	15	TRBJ2-1	many	CASITTSGSVYEQFF	TGTGCCAGCATTACGACTAGCGGGAGTGTCTATGAGCAGTTCTTC
-	TRBV10-3	13	TRBJ1-1	many	CAISDWSLTEAFF	TGTGCCATCAGTGATTGGTCCTTAACTGAAGCTTTCTTT
-	TRBV24-1	14	TRBJ2-1	few	CATRRDADDNEQFF	TGTGCCACCAGGAGGGATGCGGACGACAATGAGCAGTTCTTC
-	TRBV11-2	13	TRBJ2-7	many	CASSPSSMYEQYF	TGTGCCAGCAGCCCGAGCTCCATGTACGAGCAGTACTTC
-	TRBV19	14	TRBJ2-7	-	CASSIIGSSYKQYF	TGTGCCAGTAGTATAATCGGGAGCTCCTACAAGCAGTACTTC
-	TRBV3-1	15	TRBJ1-4	many	CASSRRQTTNEKLFF	TGTGCCAGCAGCCGCCGACAGACAACTAATGAAAAACTGTTTTTT
-	TRBV19	16	TRBJ2-1	many	CASSIERLSSYNEQFF	TGTGCCAGTAGTATCGAACGGCTTAGCTCCTACAATGAGCAGTTCTTC
-	TRBV6-5	15	TRBJ2-6	few	CASSYARSGANVLTF	TGTGCCAGCAGTTACGCGCGCTCTGGGGCCAACGTCCTGACTTTC
-	TRBV28	16	TRBJ2-1	many	CASSLFGGITRYEQFF	TGTGCCAGCAGTTTATTTGGGGGGATTACTAGGTATGAGCAGTTCTTC
-	TRBV4-2	15	TRBJ2-3	-	CASSLQVLDTDTQYF	TGTGCCAGCAGCCTCCAAGTCCTGGATACAGATACGCAGTATTTT
-	TRBV7-2	14	TRBJ2-7	few	CASSLRDGTWEQYF	TGTGCCAGCAGCTTAAGGGACGGGACTTGGGAGCAGTACTTC
TRBD2	TRBV11-3	14	TRBJ2-1	many	CASSLVSGSSEQFF	TGTGCCAGCAGCTTGGTTAGCGGGAGTTCTGAGCAGTTCTTC
TRBD1	TRBV4-1	17	TRBJ1-1	few	CASSHLLRGRGETEAFF	TGCGCCAGCAGCCACCTACTGCGGGGCAGGGGGGAGACTGAAGCTTTCTTT